The rows below give T cell receptor beta chains drawn from one sample of a study of blood T cell repertoires in COVID-19. The table came from immunoSEQ multiplex PCR; TCRdb's copy has only in-frame clones and leaves some out. Altogether around 100,000 clones are present, 85% to 90% being singletons, with the ten largest covering approximately 30%. The sample taken for sequencing was peripheral blood. These receptors came from an elderly woman with acute or convalescent COVID-19. Each CDR3 is given with its conserved first and last residue. Each record gives: V gene, J gene, D gene, clone size, CDR3 DNA, CDR3 protein. D genes are given only for firm matches. Rows may omit the clone size; those that give it use once, few, many or a size class.

TRBV5-4	TRBJ1-6	-	-	TGTGCCAGCAGCCCAGAATGGGACAAGGATTCACCCCTCCACTTT	CASSPEWDKDSPLHF
TRBV18	TRBJ2-2	-	-	TGTGCCAGCTCACCGACCTACAGGGACACCGGGGAGCTGTTTTTT	CASSPTYRDTGELFF
TRBV6-6	TRBJ2-1	TRBD2	-	TGTGCCAGCAGCACGAGCGGGGGGGCCGTCAATGAGCAGTTCTTC	CASSTSGGAVNEQFF
TRBV6-5	TRBJ1-3	-	once	TGTGCCAGCAGCTCGGGACACTCTGGAAACACCATATATTTT	CASSSGHSGNTIYF
TRBV30	TRBJ2-3	-	-	TGTGCCTGGAGTGTAGGGGGGGGGAGCACAGATACGCAGTATTTT	CAWSVGGGSTDTQYF
TRBV15	TRBJ1-4	-	-	TGTGCCACCAGCAGAGATGCAACAGCTAATGAAAAACTGTTTTTT	CATSRDATANEKLFF
TRBV6-5	TRBJ1-2	-	-	TGTGCCAGCACCGACCGAAGGACAACTAACTATGGCTACACCTTC	CASTDRRTTNYGYTF
TRBV7-3	TRBJ2-6	-	few	TGCGCCAGCAGCTTAGGGGGGACGGGGGCCAACGTCCTGACTTTC	CASSLGGTGANVLTF
TRBV19	TRBJ2-4	-	-	TGTGCCAGTAGTACCCGAAACATTCAGTACTTC	CASSTRNIQYF
TRBV9	TRBJ2-6	-	-	TGTGCCAGCAGCCCCAGGGGGGCTTCTGGGGCCAACGTCCTGACTTTC	CASSPRGASGANVLTF